The source of this T cell receptor beta chain is a study of technical replicates of blood from a few donors. The V end lost 0 bases, the J end lost 4 bases, and 7 bases lay between the germline ends. The CDR3 sequence is 14 residues long. Germline V gene data show CDR1 as SGDLS and CDR2 as YYNGEE. Using immunoSEQ multiplex PCR, the repertoire was profiled, and TCRdb retains in-frame clones only, with some absent. The sample holds approximately 79,000 clones, approximately 96% seen once. This clone is a singleton in its sample. This sequence joins TRBV9 and TRBJ2-2; D may be TRBD2 (5 bases). Sequenced input: T cells isolated from PBMCs. The receptor's source is a human donor in good health. For the CDR3, the DNA is TGTGCCAGCAGCGTAGGGGAGACCACCGGGGAGCTGTTTTTT. Protein sequence: CASSVGETTGELFF.